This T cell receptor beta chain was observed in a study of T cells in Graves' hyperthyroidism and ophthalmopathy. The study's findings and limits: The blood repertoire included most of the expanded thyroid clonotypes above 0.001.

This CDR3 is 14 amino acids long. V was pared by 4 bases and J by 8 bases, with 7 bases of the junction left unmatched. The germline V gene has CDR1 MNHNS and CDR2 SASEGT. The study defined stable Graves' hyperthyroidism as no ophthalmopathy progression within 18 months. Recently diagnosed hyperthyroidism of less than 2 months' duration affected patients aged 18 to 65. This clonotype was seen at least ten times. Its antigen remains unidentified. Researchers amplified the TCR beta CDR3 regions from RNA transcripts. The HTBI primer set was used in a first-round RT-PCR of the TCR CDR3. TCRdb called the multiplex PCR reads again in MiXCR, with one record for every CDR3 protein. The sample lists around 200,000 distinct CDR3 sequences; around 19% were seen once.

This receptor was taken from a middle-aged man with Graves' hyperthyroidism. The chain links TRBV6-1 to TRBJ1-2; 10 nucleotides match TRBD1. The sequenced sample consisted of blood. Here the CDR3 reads CASSGTGGIGGYTF. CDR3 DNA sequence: TGTGCCAGCAGTGGGACAGGGGGAATTGGAGGCTACACCTTC.